This T cell receptor (beta chain) was recovered during a study of blood T cell repertoires in COVID-19. Across the whole study: Specimens from acute and convalescent COVID-19 originated in the United States, Italy and Spain. PBMCs, B-cell-depleted T cells, or T cells were the source of the cDNA or gDNA that made up the material.

Methods used by the authors: From reference gene primer amplification, estimates of nucleated cell counts were derived. Sequencing was performed with immunoSEQ multiplex PCR; in TCRdb, only in-frame clones are kept and a portion is missing. The DNA gave D and trimming, while V, J and clone size come from that table. This table holds tens of thousands of clones, over 80% found once. This clone was observed a handful of times. Germline lookup yields CDR1 SGHNT and CDR2 YYREEE (reference sequence). This CDR3 comprises 14 residues. The V end lost 3 bases, the J end lost 4 bases, and 13 bases lay between the germline ends.

The genes are TRBV5-4 and TRBJ1-2; D is possibly TRBD1 (5 bases). Source material: peripheral blood. This TCR was recovered from a human donor in a cohort sampled during active COVID-19. CDR3 DNA: TGTGCCAGCAGCTCCGAGGGACTTTCCTATGGCTACACCTTC. The encoded protein is CASSSEGLSYGYTF.